Only a few counts were recorded for the clone carrying this T cell receptor (beta chain). The data belong to a study of T cells after yellow fever vaccination. The CDR3 length is 14 residues. Germline-derived CDR1 and CDR2 are SEHNR and FQNEAQ (reference sequence). V was trimmed by 2 bases and J by 1 base, leaving 8 bases between them. Each CDR3 protein gets one entry after TCRdb re-called the 5' RACE reads with MiXCR. Counted here are more than 250,000 distinct CDR3 sequences, around 7% occurring once; the ten biggest clones make up roughly a sixth. Sequenced material: PBMCs, taken roughly 46 days after the first yellow fever vaccination. The rearrangement joins TRBV7-9 to TRBJ1-1; D gene uncertain. The TCR was taken from a man between 18 and 35 years old who received the YFV17D yellow fever vaccine. CDR3 sequence reads: CASSLPTSNTEAFF. Here the CDR3 DNA reads TGTGCCAGCAGCTTACCGACGTCGAACACTGAAGCTTTCTTT.